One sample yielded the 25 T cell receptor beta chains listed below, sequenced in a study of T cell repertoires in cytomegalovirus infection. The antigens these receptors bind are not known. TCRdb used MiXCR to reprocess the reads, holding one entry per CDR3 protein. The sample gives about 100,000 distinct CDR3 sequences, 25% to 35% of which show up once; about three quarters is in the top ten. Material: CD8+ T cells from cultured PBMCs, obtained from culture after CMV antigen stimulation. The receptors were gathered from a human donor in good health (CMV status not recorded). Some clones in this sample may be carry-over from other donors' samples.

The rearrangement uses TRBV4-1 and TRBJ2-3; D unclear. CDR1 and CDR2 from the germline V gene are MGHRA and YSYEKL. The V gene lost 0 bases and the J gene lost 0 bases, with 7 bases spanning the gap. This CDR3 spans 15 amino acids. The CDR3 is CASSQEGRSTDTQYF. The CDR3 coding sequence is TGCGCCAGCAGCCAAGAAGGACGGAGCACAGATACGCAGTATTTT.

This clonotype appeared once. The CDR3 reads CASSSGGIYGYTF. As DNA, the CDR3 is TGTGCCAGCAGCTCGGGGGGGATCTATGGCTACACCTTC. V is TRBV27 and J is TRBJ1-2; perhaps TRBD1 as D (5 bases). This CDR3 contains 13 residues. V was cut by 6 bases and J by 4 bases, with 12 bases left in between. CDR1 is MNHEY and CDR2 is SMNVEV in the germline V gene (reference sequence).

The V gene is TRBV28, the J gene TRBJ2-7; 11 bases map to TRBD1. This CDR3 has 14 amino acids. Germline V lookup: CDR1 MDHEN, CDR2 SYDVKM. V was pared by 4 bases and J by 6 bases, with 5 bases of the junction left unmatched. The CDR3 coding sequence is TGTGCCAGCAGTTCAGGACAGGGGGCGAGCGAGCAGTACTTC. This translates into CASSSGQGASEQYF.

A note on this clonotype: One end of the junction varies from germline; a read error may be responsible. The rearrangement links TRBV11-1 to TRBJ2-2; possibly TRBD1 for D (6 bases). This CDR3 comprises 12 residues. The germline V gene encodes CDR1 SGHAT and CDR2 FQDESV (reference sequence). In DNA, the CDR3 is TGTGCCAGCACAAAACAGGCAGGGGAGCTGTCTTTT. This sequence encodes CASTKQAGELSF.

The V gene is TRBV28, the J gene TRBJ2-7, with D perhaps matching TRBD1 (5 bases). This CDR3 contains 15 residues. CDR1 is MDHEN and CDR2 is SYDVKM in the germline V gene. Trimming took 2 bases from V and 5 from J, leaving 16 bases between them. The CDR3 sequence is CASSLPETGDHEQYF. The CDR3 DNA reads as TGTGCCAGCAGTTTACCGGAAACAGGAGATCACGAGCAGTACTTC.

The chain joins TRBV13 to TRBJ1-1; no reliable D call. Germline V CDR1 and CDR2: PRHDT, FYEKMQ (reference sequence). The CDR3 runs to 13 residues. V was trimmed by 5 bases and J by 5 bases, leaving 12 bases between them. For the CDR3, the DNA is TGTGCCAGCAGCCCTGAGGTGGTTACTGAAGCTTTCTTT. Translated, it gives CASSPEVVTEAFF.

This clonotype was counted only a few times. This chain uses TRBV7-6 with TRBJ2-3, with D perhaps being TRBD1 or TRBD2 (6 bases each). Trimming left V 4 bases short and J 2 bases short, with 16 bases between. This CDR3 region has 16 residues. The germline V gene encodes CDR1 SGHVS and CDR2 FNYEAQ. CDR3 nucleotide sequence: TGTGCCAGCAGCTCAGGGGTAGCGGAGAACACAGATACGCAGTATTTT. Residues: CASSSGVAENTDTQYF.

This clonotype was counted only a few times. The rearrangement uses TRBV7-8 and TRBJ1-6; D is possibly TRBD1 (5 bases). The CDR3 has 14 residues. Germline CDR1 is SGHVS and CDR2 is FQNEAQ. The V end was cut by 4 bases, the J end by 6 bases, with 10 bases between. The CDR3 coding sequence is TGTGCCAGCAGCTCCCGGGACCCTAATTCACCCCTCCACTTT. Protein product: CASSSRDPNSPLHF.

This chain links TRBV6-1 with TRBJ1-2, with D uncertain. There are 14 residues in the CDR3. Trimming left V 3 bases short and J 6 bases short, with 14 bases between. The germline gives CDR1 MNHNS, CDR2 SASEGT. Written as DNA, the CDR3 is TGTGCCAGCAGTGATCCGGGGAGGGTAGATGGCTACACCTTC. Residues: CASSDPGRVDGYTF.

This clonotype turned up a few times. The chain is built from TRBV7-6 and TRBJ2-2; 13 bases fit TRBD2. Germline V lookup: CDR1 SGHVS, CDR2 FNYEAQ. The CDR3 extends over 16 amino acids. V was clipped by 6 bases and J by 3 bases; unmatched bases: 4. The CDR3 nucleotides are TGTGCCAGCAGGAAAGGACTAGCGGGGGACACCGGGGAGCTGTTTTTT. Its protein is CASRKGLAGDTGELFF. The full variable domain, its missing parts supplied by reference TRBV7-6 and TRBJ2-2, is GAGVSQSPRYKVTKRGQDVALRCDPISGHVSLYWYRQALGQGPEFLTYFNYEAQQDKSGLPNDRFSAERPEGSISTLTIQRTEQRDSAMYRCASRKGLAGDTGELFFGEGSRLTVL.

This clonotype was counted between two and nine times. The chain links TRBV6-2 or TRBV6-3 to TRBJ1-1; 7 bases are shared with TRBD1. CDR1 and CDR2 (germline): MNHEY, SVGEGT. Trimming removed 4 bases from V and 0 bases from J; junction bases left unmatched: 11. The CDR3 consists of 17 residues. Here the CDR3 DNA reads TGTGCCAGCAGTTTCCTACGGACAGGATATATGAACACTGAAGCTTTCTTT. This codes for CASSFLRTGYMNTEAFF.

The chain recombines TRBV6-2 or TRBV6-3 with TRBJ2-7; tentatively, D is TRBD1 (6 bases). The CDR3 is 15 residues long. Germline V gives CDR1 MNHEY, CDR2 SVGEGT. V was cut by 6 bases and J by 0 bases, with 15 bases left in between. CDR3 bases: TGTGCCAGCAGCCCACCATTGACAGGCTCCTACGAGCAGTACTTC. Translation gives CASSPPLTGSYEQYF.

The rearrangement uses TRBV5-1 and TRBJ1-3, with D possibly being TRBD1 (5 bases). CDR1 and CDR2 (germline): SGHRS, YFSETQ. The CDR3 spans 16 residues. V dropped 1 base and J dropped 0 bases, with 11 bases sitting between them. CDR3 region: CASSLNAGYSGNTIYF. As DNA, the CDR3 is TGCGCCAGCAGCTTGAACGCAGGGTACTCTGGAAACACCATATATTTT.

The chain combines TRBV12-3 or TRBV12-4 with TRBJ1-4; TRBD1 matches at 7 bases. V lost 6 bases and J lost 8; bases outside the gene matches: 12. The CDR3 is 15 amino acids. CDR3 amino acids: CASRETGWESEKLFF. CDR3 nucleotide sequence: TGTGCCAGCAGGGAGACAGGGTGGGAGAGCGAAAAACTGTTTTTT.

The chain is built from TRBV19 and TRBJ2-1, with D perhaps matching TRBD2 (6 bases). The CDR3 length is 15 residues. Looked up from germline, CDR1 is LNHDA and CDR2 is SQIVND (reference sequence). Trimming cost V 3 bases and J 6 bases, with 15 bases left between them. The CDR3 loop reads CASSMGRGLANEQFF. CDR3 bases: TGTGCCAGTAGTATGGGGCGGGGTCTGGCCAATGAGCAGTTCTTC.

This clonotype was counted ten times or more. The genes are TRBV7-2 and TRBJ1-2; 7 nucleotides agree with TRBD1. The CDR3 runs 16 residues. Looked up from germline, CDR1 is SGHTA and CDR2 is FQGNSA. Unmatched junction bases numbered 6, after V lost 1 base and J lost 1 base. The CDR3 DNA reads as TGTGCCAGCAGCTTAGAGAGCAGGGGGGGTAACTATGGCTACACCTTC. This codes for CASSLESRGGNYGYTF.

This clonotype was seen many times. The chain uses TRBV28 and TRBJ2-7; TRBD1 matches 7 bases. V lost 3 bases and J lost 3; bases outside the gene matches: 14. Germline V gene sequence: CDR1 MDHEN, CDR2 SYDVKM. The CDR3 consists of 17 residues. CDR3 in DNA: TGTGCCAGCAGTTTGTTAACAGGGGTTCAAGGAAACTACGAGCAGTACTTC. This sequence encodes CASSLLTGVQGNYEQYF.

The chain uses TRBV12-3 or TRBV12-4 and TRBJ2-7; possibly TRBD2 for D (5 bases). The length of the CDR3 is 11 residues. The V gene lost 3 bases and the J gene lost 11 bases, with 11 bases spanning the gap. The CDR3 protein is CASSFGEQKYF. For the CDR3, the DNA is TGTGCCAGCAGTTTTGGGGAGCAGAAGTACTTC.

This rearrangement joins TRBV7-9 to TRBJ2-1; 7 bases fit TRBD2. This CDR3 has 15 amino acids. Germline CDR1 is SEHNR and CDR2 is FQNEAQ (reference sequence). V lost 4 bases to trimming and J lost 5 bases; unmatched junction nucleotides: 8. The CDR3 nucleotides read TGTGCCAGCAGCTCCCCCGGACTAGGAAACAATGAGCAGTTCTTC. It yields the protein CASSSPGLGNNEQFF.

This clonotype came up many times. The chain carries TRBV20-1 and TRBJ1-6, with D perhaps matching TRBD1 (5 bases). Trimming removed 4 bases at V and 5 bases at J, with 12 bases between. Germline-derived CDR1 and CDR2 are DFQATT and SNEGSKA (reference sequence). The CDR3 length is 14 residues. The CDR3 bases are TGCAGTGCTAAATCTGGGGCTGATAATTCACCCCTCCACTTT. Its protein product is CSAKSGADNSPLHF.

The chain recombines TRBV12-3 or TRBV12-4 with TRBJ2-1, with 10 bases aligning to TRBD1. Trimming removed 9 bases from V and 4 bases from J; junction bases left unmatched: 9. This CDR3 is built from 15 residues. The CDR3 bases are TGTGCCAGTCTCCATGGGACAGGGGCTTACAATGAGCAGTTCTTC. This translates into CASLHGTGAYNEQFF.

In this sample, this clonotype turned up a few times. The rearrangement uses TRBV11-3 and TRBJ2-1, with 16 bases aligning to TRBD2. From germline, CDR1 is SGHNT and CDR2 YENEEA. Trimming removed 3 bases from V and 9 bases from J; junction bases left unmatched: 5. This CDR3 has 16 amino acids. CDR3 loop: CASSFGTSGGAGEQFF. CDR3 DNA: TGTGCCAGCAGCTTCGGGACTAGCGGGGGGGCCGGTGAGCAGTTCTTC.

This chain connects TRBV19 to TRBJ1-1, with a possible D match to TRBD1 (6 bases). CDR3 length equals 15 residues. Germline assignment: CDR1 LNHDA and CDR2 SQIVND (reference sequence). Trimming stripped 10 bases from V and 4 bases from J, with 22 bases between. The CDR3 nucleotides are TGTGCCACCATTGCAGGGGAAGGGGGGGGCACTGAAGCTTTCTTT. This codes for CATIAGEGGGTEAFF.

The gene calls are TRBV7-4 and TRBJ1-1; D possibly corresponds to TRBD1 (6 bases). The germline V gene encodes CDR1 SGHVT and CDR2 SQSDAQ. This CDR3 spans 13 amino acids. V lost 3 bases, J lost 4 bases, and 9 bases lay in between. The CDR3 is CASSFTGSTEAFF. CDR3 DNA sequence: TGTGCCAGCAGCTTTACAGGGTCCACTGAAGCTTTCTTT. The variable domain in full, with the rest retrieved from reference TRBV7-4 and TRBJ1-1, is GAGVSQSPRYKVAKRGRDVALRCDSISGHVTLYWYRQTLGQGSEVLTYSQSDAQRDKSGRPSGRFSAERPERSVSTLKIQRTEQGDSAVYLCASSFTGSTEAFFGQGTRLTVV.

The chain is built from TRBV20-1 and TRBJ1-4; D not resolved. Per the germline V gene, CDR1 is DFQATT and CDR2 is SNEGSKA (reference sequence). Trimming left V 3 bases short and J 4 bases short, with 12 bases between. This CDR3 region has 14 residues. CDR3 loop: CSASRGLDNEKLFF. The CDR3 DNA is TGCAGTGCTAGTAGAGGGCTTGATAATGAAAAACTGTTTTTT.